Shown below are 13 T cell receptor beta chains from a single sample sequenced in a study of early T cells in non-severe SARS-CoV-2 infection (dated by TCRdb to the early 2020s). Library generation was performed with 5' RACE. The instrument given in TCRdb is NextSeq 500. The public reads were reanalyzed by TCRdb: fastp trimming at Q25, MiXCR alignment, in-frame beta chains only. Each record represents a unique CDR3 protein, reported with the most common genes and DNA among its rows. For this sample the table gives approximately 48,000 distinct CDR3 sequences, of which approximately 8.5% were detected only once. 14% to 15% of the sample comes from the top ten. The source material was whole blood. The receptors derive from an adult who was a healthcare worker with PCR-confirmed SARS-CoV-2 infection or an uninfected control (not recorded which).

This clonotype occurred many times. The chain is built from TRBV13 and TRBJ2-1, with unresolved D. Germline values: CDR1 PRHDT, CDR2 FYEKMQ (reference sequence). V lost 4 bases, J lost 6 bases, and 7 bases lay in between. The CDR3 is 12 residues long. DNA of the CDR3: TGTGCCAGCAGCTCGACCACCAATGAGCAGTTCTTC. Translating it yields CASSSTTNEQFF.

This clonotype was seen only once. The rearrangement uses TRBV20-1 and TRBJ2-3; 7 positions agree with TRBD1. The CDR3 loop spans 14 amino acids. Looked up from germline, CDR1 is DFQATT and CDR2 is SNEGSKA (reference sequence). With 4 bases clipped from V and 2 bases from J, the junction kept 6 bases outside the gene matches. In DNA form, the CDR3 reads TGCAGTGCTAAACGGGACAGAGACACAGATACGCAGTATTTT. Translated: CSAKRDRDTDTQYF.

In this sample, this clonotype turned up many times. The CDR3 region has the DNA TGTGCCAGCAGTGAAATCTTCATGAACACTGAAGCTTTCTTT. Protein sequence: CASSEIFMNTEAFF. The chain has TRBV6-1 and TRBJ1-1; no firm D call. Per the germline V gene, CDR1 is MNHNS and CDR2 is SASEGT. The CDR3 has 14 amino acids. The V end was cut by 2 bases, the J end by 0 bases, with 7 bases between.

This clonotype has at least ten counts. The V call is TRBV24-1, the J call TRBJ2-1, with 8 bases lining up with TRBD2. Per the germline V gene, CDR1 is KGHDR and CDR2 is SFDVKD. The CDR3 runs 14 residues. V shed 7 bases and J 0 bases; nucleotides not matched to a gene: 1. The CDR3 DNA reads as TGTGCCACCAGGAGCGGGAGCTCCTACAATGAGCAGTTCTTC. Translation gives CATRSGSSYNEQFF.

This clonotype has ten or more counts. The chain couples TRBV24-1 to TRBJ2-6, with D perhaps TRBD2 (6 bases). The CDR3 runs to 17 residues. Germline values: CDR1 KGHDR, CDR2 SFDVKD. The ends were cut back, 0 bases at V and 0 bases at J, with 8 bases in the middle. The CDR3 here is CATSDLAGSSGANVLTF. In nucleotides, the CDR3 is TGTGCCACCAGTGATTTGGCGGGGAGCTCTGGGGCCAACGTCCTGACTTTC.

This clonotype turned up a few times. The gene calls are TRBV6-5 and TRBJ2-3, with 11 positions matching TRBD2. V lost 6 bases to trimming and J lost 6 bases; unmatched junction nucleotides: 17. Germline CDR1 and CDR2: MNHEY and SVGAGI. The CDR3 contains 18 residues. CDR3 bases: TGTGCCAGCAGCAACAGGGTCAGAACTAGCGGGAGACGTGATACGCAGTATTTT. It encodes CASSNRVRTSGRRDTQYF.

This clonotype was found many times. The chain has TRBV2 and TRBJ1-1; 7 nucleotides align to TRBD1. CDR1 is SNHLY, CDR2 FYNNEI, per germline. This CDR3 spans 13 amino acids. V shed 10 bases and J 1 base; nucleotides not matched to a gene: 6. The CDR3 bases are TGTGCCATAAAGAGACAGGGGAACACTGAAGCTTTCTTT. Amino acid sequence: CAIKRQGNTEAFF.

This clonotype was seen repeatedly, ten times or more. This chain joins TRBV6-2 or TRBV6-3 and TRBJ1-5, with a tentative D call TRBD1 (5 bases). The ends were cut back, 6 bases at V and 3 bases at J, with 9 bases in the middle. Per the germline V gene, CDR1 is MNHEY and CDR2 is SVGEGT. This CDR3 has 13 residues. CDR3 sequence reads: CASSRQNNQPQHF. The CDR3 coding sequence is TGTGCCAGCAGCCGACAGAACAATCAGCCCCAGCATTTT.

This clonotype occurred a few times. The chain employs TRBV19 and TRBJ2-5; perhaps TRBD2 as D (6 bases). The V and J ends lost 10 bases and 3 bases respectively, with 18 bases between them. The CDR3 contains 14 residues. CDR1 and CDR2 from the germline V gene are LNHDA and SQIVND (reference sequence). As DNA, the CDR3 is TGTGCCACAAGGGACTTGGGGATGAAAGAGACCCAGTACTTC. Encoded protein: CATRDLGMKETQYF.

This clonotype came up many times. The chain joins TRBV28 to TRBJ1-1; the match to TRBD1 covers 8 bases. V shed 11 bases, J shed 0 bases, and the junction held 5 bases outside the gene matches. This CDR3 has 13 residues. Looked up from germline, CDR1 is MDHEN and CDR2 is SYDVKM. In DNA form, the CDR3 reads TGTGCCGGGGCAGGGGGCATGAACACTGAAGCTTTCTTT. Translated: CAGAGGMNTEAFF.

This clonotype was counted a few times. The chain joins TRBV9 to TRBJ1-2; D uncertain. The V gene's germline CDR1 is SGDLS and CDR2 YYNGEE. Trimming pared 6 bases from V and 3 bases from J, leaving 9 bases between. This CDR3 is built from 12 residues. Written as DNA, the CDR3 is TGTGCCAGCAACGGGGAGGACTATGGCTACACCTTC. Translation gives CASNGEDYGYTF.

This clonotype was found many times. The J gene is TRBJ1-2, the V gene TRBV9; 7 nucleotides align to TRBD1. V shed 0 bases, J shed 2 bases, and the junction held 7 bases outside the gene matches. In germline, CDR1 is SGDLS, CDR2 YYNGEE. The CDR3 totals 16 residues. The CDR3, as DNA: TGTGCCAGCAGCGTAGGGCCGGACAGGAGAAACTATGGCTACACCTTC. Its protein is CASSVGPDRRNYGYTF.

This clonotype was counted many times. The genes are TRBV19 and TRBJ1-5; D call uncertain. Per germline, CDR1 LNHDA and CDR2 SQIVND (reference sequence). This CDR3 is 16 amino acids long. Trimming left V 5 bases short and J 0 bases short, with 14 bases between. In DNA form, the CDR3 reads TGTGCCAGTAGTCCTGCCGGGAGGATTAGCAATCAGCCCCAGCATTTT. Protein sequence: CASSPAGRISNQPQHF.